These T cell receptor beta chains were read from a single sample in a study of T cell repertoires in cytomegalovirus infection. TCRdb re-analysed the reads in MiXCR, keeping a single row per CDR3 protein. Here the sample spans roughly 150,000 distinct CDR3 sequences, roughly a quarter being singletons. Sequenced material: PBMCs. All receptors come from a human donor in good health (CMV status not recorded). Some clones in this sample may be carry-over from other donors' samples. Both conserved end residues are part of each CDR3. Not all rows give a size; the values are once, few, many and, for expanded clones, a class.

many,TRBV7-2,TRBJ1-6,CASSSQPPGHTPLHF
NA,TRBV7-2,TRBJ2-3,CASSTSGIRTDTQYF
NA,TRBV27,TRBJ1-4,CASSLSGEKLFF
many,TRBV29-1,TRBJ2-1,CSVPVGGEQFF
NA,TRBV12-3/TRBV12-4,TRBJ2-1,CASSLRLAGGPSYNEQFF
few,TRBV28,TRBJ1-2,CASSPPRRNYGYTF
NA,TRBV6-6,TRBJ1-1,CASIGDTEAFF
NA,TRBV28,TRBJ2-7,CASSLGQAHSYEQYF
few,TRBV29-1,TRBJ2-5,CSVEDRGLAGTDRETQYF
few,TRBV15,TRBJ1-2,CATSRGVGGNYGYTF
few,TRBV7-9,TRBJ1-4,CASSTTGAPNEKLFF
few,TRBV7-9,TRBJ2-1,CASSLGTSGNNEQFF
NA,TRBV28,TRBJ2-6,CASKGQVGSGANVLTF
NA,TRBV20-1,TRBJ1-1,CSARDPRGPNTEAFF
NA,TRBV28,TRBJ2-7,CASSFGGEGYEQYF
NA,TRBV4-2,TRBJ2-3,CASSQATSGTDTQYF
NA,TRBV7-9,TRBJ2-3,CASSFSYTQYF
NA,TRBV5-1,TRBJ1-2,CASSLDRGARYGYTF
few,TRBV2,TRBJ2-4,CASGGLAKNIQYF
NA,TRBV7-3,TRBJ1-4,CASSSPRPLFNEKLFF
few,TRBV6-6,TRBJ1-5,CASSYSTAPREPQHF
few,TRBV5-1,TRBJ2-5,CASSLATPLKTQYF
few,TRBV7-2,TRBJ1-2,CASRLTGTYGYTF
many,TRBV4-1,TRBJ2-2,CASSQANSGELFF
few,TRBV2,TRBJ1-4,CASRGQVREKLFF
many,TRBV15,TRBJ2-1,CATSRDLADNSYNEQFF
NA,TRBV28,TRBJ1-2,CASSLPTGRGYTF
NA,TRBV4-1,TRBJ2-5,CASSLSGTSGMMETQYF
many,TRBV6-1,TRBJ2-7,CASSDRLTYEQYF
NA,TRBV20-1,TRBJ2-3,CSAPTSGRQYF
many,TRBV12-3/TRBV12-4,TRBJ2-1,CASSKLAGESSYNEQFF
NA,TRBV23-1,TRBJ2-3,CASSQIGKGPYTDTQYF
NA,TRBV7-9,TRBJ2-1,CASSRNKGGSYNEQFF
few,TRBV18,TRBJ1-1,CASSHNPGQGFMNTEAFF
few,TRBV4-1,TRBJ1-5,CASSQGGYSNQPQHF
NA,TRBV20-1,TRBJ1-4,CSAIATNEKLFF
few,TRBV19,TRBJ2-5,CASSKGTTPLGETQYF
NA,TRBV11-1,TRBJ2-7,CASSVTTSYEQYF
many,TRBV28,TRBJ2-3,CASSSLAGGSQYF
few,TRBV6-1,TRBJ1-2,CASSEWTGGAQRGYTF
NA,TRBV27,TRBJ1-1,CASSLGRVNTEAFF
NA,TRBV5-4,TRBJ2-7,CASSTGLAGAHSYEQYF
many,TRBV7-8,TRBJ2-1,CASSLGASSYNEQFF
NA,TRBV25-1,TRBJ2-5,CASSEFTGETQYF
many,TRBV20-1,TRBJ2-1,CSARDQRLAGNEQFF
few,TRBV6-2/TRBV6-3,TRBJ2-1,CASSLFTGSSYNEQFF
NA,TRBV5-1,TRBJ2-7,CASSLGRGTGTYEQYF
many,TRBV7-9,TRBJ1-1,CASSSSGVWEAFF